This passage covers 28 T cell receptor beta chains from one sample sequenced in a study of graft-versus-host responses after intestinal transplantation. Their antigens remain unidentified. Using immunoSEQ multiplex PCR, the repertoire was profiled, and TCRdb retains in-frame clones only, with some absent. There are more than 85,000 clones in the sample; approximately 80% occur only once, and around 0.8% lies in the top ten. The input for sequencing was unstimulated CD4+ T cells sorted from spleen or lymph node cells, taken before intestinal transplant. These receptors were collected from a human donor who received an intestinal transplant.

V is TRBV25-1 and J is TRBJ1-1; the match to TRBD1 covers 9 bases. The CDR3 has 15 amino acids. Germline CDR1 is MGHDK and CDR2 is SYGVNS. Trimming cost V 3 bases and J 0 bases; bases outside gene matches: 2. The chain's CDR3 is CASSDWDRVNTEAFF. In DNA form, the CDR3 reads TGTGCCAGCAGTGACTGGGACAGGGTGAACACTGAAGCTTTCTTT.

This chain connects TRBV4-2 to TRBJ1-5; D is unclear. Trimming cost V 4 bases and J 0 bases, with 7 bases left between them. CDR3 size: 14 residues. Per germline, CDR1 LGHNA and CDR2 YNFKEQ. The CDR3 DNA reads TGTGCCAGCAGCCCCCTCGGTAGCAATCAGCCCCAGCATTTT. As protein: CASSPLGSNQPQHF.

The CDR3 is CASRHGRRFTEAFF. DNA for the CDR3: TGTGCCAGTAGACACGGGAGGCGGTTCACTGAAGCTTTCTTT. The chain has TRBV19 and TRBJ1-1; no definite D call. This CDR3 is built from 14 residues. V was cut by 6 bases and J by 4 bases, with 15 bases left in between. In germline, CDR1 is LNHDA, CDR2 SQIVND (reference sequence).

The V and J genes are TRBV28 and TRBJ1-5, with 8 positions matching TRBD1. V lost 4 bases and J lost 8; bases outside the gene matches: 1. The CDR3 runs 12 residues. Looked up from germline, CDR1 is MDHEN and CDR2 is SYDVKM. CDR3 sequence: CASSWTGKPQHF. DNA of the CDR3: TGTGCCAGCAGTTGGACAGGGAAGCCCCAGCATTTT.

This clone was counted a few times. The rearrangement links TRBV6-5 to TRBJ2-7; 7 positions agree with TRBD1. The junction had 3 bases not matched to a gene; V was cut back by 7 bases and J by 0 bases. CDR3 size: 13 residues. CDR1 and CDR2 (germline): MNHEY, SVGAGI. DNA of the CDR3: TGTGCCAGCAAAGGGACAGACTCCTACGAGCAGTACTTC. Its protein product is CASKGTDSYEQYF.

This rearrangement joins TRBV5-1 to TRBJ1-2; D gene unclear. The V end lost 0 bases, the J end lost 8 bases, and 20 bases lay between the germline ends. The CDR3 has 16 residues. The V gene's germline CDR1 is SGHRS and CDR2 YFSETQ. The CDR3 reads CASSLGASLVEEGYTF. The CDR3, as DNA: TGCGCCAGCAGCTTGGGTGCATCCCTGGTTGAGGAGGGCTACACCTTC.

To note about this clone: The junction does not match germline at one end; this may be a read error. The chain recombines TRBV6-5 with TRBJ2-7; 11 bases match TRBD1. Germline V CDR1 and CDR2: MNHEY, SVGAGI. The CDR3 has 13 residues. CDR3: CAGRDRGSYEQYF. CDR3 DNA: TGTGCCGGCAGGGACAGGGGGAGTTACGAGCAGTACTTC.

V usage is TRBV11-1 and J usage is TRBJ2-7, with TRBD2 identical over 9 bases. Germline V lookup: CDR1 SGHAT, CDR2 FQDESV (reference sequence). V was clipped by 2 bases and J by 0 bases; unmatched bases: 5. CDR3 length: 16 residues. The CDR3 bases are TGTGCCAGCAGCTTATCGGCTAGCGGGGTCTCCTACGAGCAGTACTTC. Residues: CASSLSASGVSYEQYF.

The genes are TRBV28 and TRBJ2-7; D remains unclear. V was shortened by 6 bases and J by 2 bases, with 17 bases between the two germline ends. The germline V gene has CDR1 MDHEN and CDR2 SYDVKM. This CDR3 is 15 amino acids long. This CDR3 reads CASSLADWQTYEQYF. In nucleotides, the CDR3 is TGTGCCAGCAGCCTTGCCGACTGGCAGACCTACGAGCAGTACTTC.

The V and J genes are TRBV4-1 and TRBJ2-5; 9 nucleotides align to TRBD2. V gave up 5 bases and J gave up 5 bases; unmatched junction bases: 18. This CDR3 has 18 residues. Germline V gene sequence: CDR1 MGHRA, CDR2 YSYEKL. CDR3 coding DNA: TGCGCCAGCAGCTTTAATAGCGGGGGACCCCCTGGAGGCGAGACCCAGTACTTC. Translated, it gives CASSFNSGGPPGGETQYF.

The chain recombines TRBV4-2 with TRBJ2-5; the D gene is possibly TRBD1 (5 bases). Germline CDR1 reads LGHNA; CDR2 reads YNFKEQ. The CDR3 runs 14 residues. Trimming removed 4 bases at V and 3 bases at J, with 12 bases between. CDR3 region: CASSRGSAKETQYF. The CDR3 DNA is TGTGCCAGCAGCCGGGGCAGCGCTAAAGAGACCCAGTACTTC.

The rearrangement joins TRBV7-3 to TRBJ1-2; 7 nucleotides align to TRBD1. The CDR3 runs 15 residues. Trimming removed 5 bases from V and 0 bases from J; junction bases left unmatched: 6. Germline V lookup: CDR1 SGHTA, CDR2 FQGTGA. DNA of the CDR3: TGTGCCAGCAGCGCAGGGGGTGTAGCTAACTATGGCTACACCTTC. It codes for CASSAGGVANYGYTF.

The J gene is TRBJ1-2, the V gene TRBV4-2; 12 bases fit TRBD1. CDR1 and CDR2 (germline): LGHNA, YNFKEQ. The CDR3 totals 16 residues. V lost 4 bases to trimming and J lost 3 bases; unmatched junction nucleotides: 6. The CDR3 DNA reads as TGTGCCAGCAGCCTTGGGACAGGGGGCGCAGACTATGGCTACACCTTC. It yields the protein CASSLGTGGADYGYTF.

In DNA form, the CDR3 reads TGCGCCAGCAGCTCCCCGGGGGCGGGAGTAGAAGAGACCCAGTACTTC. Amino acid sequence: CASSSPGAGVEETQYF. The genes are TRBV5-1 and TRBJ2-5; possibly TRBD2 for D (7 bases). Germline lookup yields CDR1 SGHRS and CDR2 YFSETQ. This CDR3 is 16 amino acids long. With 3 bases removed from V and 3 bases from J, the gap between germline ends came to 18 bases.

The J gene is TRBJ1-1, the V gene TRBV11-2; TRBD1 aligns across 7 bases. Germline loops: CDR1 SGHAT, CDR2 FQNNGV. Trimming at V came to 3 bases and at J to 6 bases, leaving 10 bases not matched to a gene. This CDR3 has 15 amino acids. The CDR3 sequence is CASSFRGQTAAEAFF. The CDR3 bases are TGTGCCAGCAGCTTTAGGGGACAGACGGCCGCTGAAGCTTTCTTT.

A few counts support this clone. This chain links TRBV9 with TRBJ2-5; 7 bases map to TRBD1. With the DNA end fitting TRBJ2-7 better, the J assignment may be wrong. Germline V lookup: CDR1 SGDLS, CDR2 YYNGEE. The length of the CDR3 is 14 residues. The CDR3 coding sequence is TGTGCCAGCAGCATGACAGGGAGTTCCTACGAGCAGTACTTC. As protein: CASSMTGSSYEQYF.

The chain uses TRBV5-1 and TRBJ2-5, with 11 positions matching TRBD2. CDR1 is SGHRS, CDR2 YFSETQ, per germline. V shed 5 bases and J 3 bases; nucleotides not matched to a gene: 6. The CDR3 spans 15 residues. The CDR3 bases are TGCGCCAGCAGTGTAGCGGGGGGGCCGGAAGAGACCCAGTACTTC. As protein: CASSVAGGPEETQYF.

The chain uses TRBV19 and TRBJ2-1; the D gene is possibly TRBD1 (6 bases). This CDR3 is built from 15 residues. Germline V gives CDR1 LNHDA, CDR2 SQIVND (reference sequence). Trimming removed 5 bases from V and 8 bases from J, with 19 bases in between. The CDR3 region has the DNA TGTGCCAGTAGTCAGCAGGGGCGTGGGGTTTATGAGCAGTTCTTC. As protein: CASSQQGRGVYEQFF.

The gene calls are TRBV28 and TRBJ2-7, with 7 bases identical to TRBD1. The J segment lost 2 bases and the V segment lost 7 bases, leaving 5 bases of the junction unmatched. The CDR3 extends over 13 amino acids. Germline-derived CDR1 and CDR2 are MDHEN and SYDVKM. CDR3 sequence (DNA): TGTGCCAGCACCAGGGACAGCACCTACGAGCAGTACTTC. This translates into CASTRDSTYEQYF.

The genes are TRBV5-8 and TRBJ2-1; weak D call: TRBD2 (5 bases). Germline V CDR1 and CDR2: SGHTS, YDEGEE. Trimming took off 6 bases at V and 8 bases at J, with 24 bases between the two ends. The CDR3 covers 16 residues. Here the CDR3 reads CASTKGETRTVDEQFF. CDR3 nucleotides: TGTGCCAGCACCAAGGGAGAAACTAGGACCGTCGATGAGCAGTTCTTC.

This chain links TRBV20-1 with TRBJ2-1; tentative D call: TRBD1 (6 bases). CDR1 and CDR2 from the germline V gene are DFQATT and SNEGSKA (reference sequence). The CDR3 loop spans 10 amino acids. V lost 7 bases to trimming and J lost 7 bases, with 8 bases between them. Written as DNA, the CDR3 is TGCAGTGTTCAGGGGAATGAGCAGTTCTTC. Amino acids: CSVQGNEQFF.

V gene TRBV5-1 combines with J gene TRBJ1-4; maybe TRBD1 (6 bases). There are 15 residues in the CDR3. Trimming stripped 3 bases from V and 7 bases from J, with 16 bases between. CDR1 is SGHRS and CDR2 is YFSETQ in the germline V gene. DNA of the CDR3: TGCGCCAGCAGCTCCCCGACACAGGGCGGTGAAAAACTGTTTTTT. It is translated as CASSSPTQGGEKLFF.

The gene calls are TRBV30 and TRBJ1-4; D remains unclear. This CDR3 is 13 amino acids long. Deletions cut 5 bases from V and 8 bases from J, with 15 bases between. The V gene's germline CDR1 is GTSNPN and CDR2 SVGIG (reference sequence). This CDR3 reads CAWAVIGGEKLFF. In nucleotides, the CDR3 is TGTGCCTGGGCCGTCATAGGAGGGGAAAAACTGTTTTTT.

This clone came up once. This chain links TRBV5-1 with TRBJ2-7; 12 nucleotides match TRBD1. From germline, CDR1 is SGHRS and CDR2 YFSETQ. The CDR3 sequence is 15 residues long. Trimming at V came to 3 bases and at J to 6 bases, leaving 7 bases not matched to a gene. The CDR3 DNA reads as TGCGCCAGCAGCTGGATGGGACAGGGGGCGTTCGAGCAGTACTTC. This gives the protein CASSWMGQGAFEQYF.

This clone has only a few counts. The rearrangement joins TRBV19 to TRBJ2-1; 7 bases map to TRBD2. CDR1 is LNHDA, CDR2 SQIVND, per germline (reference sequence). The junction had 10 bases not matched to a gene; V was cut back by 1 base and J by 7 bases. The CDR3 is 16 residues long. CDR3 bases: TGTGCCAGTAGTATAGCTTTGGGACTACAGTGGAATGAGCAGTTCTTC. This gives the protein CASSIALGLQWNEQFF.

DNA for the CDR3: TGTGCCAGCAGCCTCCCGGACAGGGTCTACGAGCAGTACTTC. Translating it yields CASSLPDRVYEQYF. V usage is TRBV4-2 and J usage is TRBJ2-7; 8 bases fit TRBD1. V lost 4 bases to trimming and J lost 3 bases; unmatched junction nucleotides: 5. Germline CDR1 LGHNA, CDR2 YNFKEQ. The CDR3 consists of 14 residues.

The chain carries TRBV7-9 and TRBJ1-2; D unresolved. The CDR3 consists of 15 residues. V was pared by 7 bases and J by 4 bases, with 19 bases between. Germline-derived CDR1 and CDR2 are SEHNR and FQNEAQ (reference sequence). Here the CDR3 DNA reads TGTGCCAGCACCCGCGACATCCTGAATCCCTATGGCTACACCTTC. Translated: CASTRDILNPYGYTF.

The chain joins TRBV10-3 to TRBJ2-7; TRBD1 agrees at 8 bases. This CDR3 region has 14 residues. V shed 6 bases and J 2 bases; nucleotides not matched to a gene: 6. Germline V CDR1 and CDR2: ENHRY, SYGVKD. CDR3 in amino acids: CAISLGTGAYEQYF. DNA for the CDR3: TGTGCCATCAGCCTCGGGACAGGCGCCTACGAGCAGTACTTC.